What follows describes a single TCR beta chain. Its target is unknown. This sample is part of a study of T cell repertoires in cytomegalovirus infection. Overall study: CMV infection and matching HLA type were both indicated by public TCR beta signatures.

Trimming removed 0 bases from V and 6 bases from J, with 9 bases in between. The germline gives CDR1 LGHNA, CDR2 YNFKEQ. This CDR3 comprises 14 residues. Study-wide results and limits: People with CMV and the relevant HLA were identified by cumulative public TCR beta family frequency. Dominating the ex vivo response were TCR beta clonotypes that were CMV-specific and HLA-C-restricted.

TCRdb fed the reads into MiXCR, producing one record per CDR3 protein. The repertoire has hundreds of thousands of distinct CDR3 sequences, under 55% of them found once; the top ten carry around two fifths. This TCR was sampled from a human donor in good health (CMV status not recorded). Some clones in this sample may be carry-over from other donors' samples. The gene calls are TRBV4-2 and TRBJ2-1; D gene ambiguous. The sample consisted of cultured PBMCs, taken from culture after CMV antigen stimulation. CDR3 nucleotide sequence: TGTGCCAGCAGCCAAGATGGGCCGGGCAATGAGCAGTTCTTC. This codes for CASSQDGPGNEQFF.